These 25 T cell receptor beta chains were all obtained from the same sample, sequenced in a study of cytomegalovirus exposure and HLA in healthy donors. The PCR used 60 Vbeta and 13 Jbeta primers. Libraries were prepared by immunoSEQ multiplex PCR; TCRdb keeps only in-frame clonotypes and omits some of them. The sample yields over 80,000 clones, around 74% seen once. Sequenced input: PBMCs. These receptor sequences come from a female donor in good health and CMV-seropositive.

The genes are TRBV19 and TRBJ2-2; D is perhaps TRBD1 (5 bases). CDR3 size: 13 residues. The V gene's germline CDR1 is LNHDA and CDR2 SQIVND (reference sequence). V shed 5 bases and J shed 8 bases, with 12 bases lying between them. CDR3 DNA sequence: TGTGCCAGTAGTGTGGGGCCTGGAGGGGAGCTGTTTTTT. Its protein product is CASSVGPGGELFF.

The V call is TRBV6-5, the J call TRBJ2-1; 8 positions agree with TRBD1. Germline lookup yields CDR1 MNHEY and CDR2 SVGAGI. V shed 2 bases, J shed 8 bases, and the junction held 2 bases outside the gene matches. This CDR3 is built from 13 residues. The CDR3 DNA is TGTGCCAGCAGTTACAACAGGGGGTATGAGCAGTTCTTC. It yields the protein CASSYNRGYEQFF.

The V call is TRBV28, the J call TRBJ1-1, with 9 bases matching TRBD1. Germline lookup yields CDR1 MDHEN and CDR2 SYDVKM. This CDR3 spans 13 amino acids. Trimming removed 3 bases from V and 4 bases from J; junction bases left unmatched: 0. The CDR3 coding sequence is TGTGCCAGCAGTTTGACAGGGGGCACTGAAGCTTTCTTT. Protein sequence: CASSLTGGTEAFF.

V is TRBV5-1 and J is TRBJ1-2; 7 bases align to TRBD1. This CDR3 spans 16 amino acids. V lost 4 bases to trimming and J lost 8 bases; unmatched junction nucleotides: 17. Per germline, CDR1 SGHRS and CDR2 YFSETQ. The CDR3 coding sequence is TGCGCCAGCAGCCAGAGAAGGGACAGCGGTGCTATCGGCTACACCTTC. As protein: CASSQRRDSGAIGYTF.

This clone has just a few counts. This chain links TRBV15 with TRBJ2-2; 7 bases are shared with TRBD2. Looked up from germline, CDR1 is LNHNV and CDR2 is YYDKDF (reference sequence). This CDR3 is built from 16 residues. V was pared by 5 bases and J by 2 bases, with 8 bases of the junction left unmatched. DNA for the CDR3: TGTGCCACCAGCGGGTGGGAGGGTCACAACACCGGGGAGCTGTTTTTT. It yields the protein CATSGWEGHNTGELFF.

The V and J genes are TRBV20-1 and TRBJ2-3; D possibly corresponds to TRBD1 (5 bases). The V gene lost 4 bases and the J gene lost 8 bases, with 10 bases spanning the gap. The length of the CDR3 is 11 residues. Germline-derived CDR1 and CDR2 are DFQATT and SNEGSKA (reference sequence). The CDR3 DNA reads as TGCAGTGCTACCGACAGCCTTACGCAGTATTTT. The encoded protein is CSATDSLTQYF.

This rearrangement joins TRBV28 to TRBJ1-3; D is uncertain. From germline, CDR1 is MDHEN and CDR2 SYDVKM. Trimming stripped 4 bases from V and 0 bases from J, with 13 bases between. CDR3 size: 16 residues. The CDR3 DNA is TGTGCCAGCAGTTCCCTCTTCCGGGACTCTGGAAACACCATATATTTT. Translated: CASSSLFRDSGNTIYF.

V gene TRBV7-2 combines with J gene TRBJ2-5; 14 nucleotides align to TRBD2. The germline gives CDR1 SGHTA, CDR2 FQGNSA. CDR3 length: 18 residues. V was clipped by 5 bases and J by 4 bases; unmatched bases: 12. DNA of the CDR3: TGTGCCAGCAGCGTTACCGGGACTAGCGGGGGCCTTCCAGAGACCCAGTACTTC. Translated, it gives CASSVTGTSGGLPETQYF.

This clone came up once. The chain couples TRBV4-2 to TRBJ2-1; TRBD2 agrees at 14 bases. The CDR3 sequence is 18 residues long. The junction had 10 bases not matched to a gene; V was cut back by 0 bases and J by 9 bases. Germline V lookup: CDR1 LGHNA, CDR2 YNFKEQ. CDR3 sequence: CASSQEVPGLAGEVEQFF. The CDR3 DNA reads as TGTGCCAGCAGCCAAGAAGTCCCGGGACTAGCGGGAGAGGTTGAGCAGTTCTTC.

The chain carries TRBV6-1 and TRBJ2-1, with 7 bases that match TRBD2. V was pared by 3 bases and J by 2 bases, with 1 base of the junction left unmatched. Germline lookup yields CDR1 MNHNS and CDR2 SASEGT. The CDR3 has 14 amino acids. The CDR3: CASSDGGAYNEQFF. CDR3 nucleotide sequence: TGTGCCAGCAGTGATGGGGGGGCCTACAATGAGCAGTTCTTC.

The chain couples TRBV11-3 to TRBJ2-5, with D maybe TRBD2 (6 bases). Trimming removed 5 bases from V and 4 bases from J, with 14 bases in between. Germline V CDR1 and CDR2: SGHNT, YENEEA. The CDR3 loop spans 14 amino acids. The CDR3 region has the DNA TGTGCCAGCAGCCAGGAGGGCCGGGGAGAGACCCAGTACTTC. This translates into CASSQEGRGETQYF.

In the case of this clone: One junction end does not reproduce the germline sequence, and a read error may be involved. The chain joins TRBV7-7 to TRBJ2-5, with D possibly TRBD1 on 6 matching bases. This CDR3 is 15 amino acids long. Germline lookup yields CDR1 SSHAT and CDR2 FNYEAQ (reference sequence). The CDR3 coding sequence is TGTGCTAGCAGCCCTCTGACAGGCGACCGAGAGGAGCAGTACTTC. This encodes CASSPLTGDREEQYF.

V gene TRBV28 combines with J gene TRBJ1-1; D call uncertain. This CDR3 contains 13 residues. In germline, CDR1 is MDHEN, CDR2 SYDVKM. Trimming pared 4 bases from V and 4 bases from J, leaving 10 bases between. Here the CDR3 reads CASSSITGTEAFF. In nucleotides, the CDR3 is TGTGCCAGCAGTTCGATAACGGGCACTGAAGCTTTCTTT.

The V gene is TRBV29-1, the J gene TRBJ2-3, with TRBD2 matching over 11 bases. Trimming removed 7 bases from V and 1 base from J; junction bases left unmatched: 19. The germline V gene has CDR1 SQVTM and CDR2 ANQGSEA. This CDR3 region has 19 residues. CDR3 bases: TGCAGCGCAGTGACCCCCTCCCTGTTACTAGCGGGAGGCACAGATACGCAGTATTTT. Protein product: CSAVTPSLLLAGGTDTQYF.

The CDR3 nucleotides read TGCGCCAGCAGCCCGACAACCCGGGGGACCGGGGAGCTGTTTTTT. Protein sequence: CASSPTTRGTGELFF. The genes are TRBV5-1 and TRBJ2-2; tentative D call: TRBD2 (6 bases). The CDR3 contains 15 residues. Germline values: CDR1 SGHRS, CDR2 YFSETQ. V was trimmed by 4 bases and J by 5 bases, leaving 15 bases between them.

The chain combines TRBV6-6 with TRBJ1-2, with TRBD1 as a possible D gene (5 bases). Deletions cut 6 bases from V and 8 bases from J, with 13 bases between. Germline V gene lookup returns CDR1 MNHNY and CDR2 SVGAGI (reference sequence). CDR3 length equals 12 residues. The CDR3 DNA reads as TGTGCCAGCAGCCCCAGGGTAGAAGGCTACACCTTC. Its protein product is CASSPRVEGYTF.

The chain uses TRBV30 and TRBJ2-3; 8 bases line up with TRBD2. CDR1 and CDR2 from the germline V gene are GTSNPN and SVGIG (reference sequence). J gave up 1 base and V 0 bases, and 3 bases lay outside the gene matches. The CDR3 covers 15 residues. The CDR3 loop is CAWSVDGGGTDTQYF. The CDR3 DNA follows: TGTGCCTGGAGTGTTGACGGGGGGGGCACAGATACGCAGTATTTT.

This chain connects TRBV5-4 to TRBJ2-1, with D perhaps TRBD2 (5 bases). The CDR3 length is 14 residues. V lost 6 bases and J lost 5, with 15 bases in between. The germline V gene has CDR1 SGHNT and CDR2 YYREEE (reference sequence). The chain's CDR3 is CASTTESGNNEQFF. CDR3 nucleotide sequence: TGTGCCAGCACTACCGAGTCGGGGAACAATGAGCAGTTCTTC.

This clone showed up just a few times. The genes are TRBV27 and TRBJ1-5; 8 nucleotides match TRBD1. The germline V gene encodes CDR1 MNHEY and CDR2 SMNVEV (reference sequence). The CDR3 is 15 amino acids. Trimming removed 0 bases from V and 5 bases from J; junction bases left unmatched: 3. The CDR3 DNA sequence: TGTGCCAGCAGTTTATCCACAGGGGGGCATCAGCCCCAGCATTTT. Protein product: CASSLSTGGHQPQHF.

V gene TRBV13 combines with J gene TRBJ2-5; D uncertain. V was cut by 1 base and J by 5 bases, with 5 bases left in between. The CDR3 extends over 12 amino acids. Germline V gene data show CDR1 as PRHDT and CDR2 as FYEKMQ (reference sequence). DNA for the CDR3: TGTGCCAGCAGCTTAGCGAGGGAGACCCAGTACTTC. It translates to CASSLARETQYF.

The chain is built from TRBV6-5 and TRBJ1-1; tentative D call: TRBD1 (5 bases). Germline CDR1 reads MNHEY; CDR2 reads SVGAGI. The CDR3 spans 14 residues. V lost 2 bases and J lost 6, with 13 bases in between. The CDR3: CASSYGGAEAEAFF. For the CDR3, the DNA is TGTGCCAGCAGTTACGGCGGGGCGGAGGCTGAAGCTTTCTTT.

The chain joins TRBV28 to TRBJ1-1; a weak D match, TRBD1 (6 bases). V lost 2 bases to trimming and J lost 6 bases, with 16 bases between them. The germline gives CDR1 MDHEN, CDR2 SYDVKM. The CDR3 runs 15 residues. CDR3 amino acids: CASSLSGRGLSEAFF. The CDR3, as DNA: TGTGCCAGCAGTTTAAGTGGCAGGGGATTATCTGAAGCTTTCTTT.

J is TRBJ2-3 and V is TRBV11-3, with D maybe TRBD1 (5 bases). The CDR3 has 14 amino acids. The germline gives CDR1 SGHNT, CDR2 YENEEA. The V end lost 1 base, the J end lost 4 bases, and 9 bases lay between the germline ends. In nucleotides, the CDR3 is TGTGCCAGCAGCTTAGGCAGGGCCCCAGATACGCAGTATTTT. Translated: CASSLGRAPDTQYF. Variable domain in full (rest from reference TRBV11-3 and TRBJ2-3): EAGVVQSPRYKIIEKKQPVAFWCNPISGHNTLYWYLQNLGQGPELLIRYENEEAVDDSQLPKDRFSAERLKGVDSTLKIQPAELGDSAVYLCASSLGRAPDTQYFGPGTRLTVL.

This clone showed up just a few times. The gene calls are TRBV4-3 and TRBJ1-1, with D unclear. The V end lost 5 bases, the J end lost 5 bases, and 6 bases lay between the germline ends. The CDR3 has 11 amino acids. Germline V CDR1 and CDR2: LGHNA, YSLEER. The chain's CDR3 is CASSRGTEAFF. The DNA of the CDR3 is TGCGCCAGCAGCAGAGGTACTGAAGCTTTCTTT.

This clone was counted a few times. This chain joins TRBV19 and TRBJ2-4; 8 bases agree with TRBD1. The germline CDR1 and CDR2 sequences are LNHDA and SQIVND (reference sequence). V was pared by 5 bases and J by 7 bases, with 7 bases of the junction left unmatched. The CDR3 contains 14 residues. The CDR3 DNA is TGTGCCAGTAGTCCGAGGACAGGGAGGAACATTCAGTACTTC. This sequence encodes CASSPRTGRNIQYF.